The source of this TCR beta chain is a study of blood T cell repertoires in COVID-19. The overall study: The samples span acute and convalescent COVID-19 from the United States, Italy and Spain. The cDNA or gDNA used as material had been derived from T cells, B-cell-depleted T cells, or PBMCs.

Trimming pared 0 bases from V and 8 bases from J, leaving 11 bases between. Germline lookup yields CDR1 SGHRS and CDR2 YFSETQ. CDR3 length: 13 residues. Authors' methods: Counts of nucleated cells, estimated from reference gene primer amplification, were obtained. Repertoires were generated with immunoSEQ multiplex PCR, while TCRdb's copy carries only in-frame clones and drops some. V, J and clone size reflect that table, while D and trimming were determined from the DNA. The repertoire holds around 170,000 clones, with about 91% as singletons. The V call is TRBV5-1, the J call TRBJ1-2, with TRBD1 as a possible D gene (5 bases). The clonotype originates from a woman younger than 45 with acute or convalescent COVID-19. The source material was peripheral blood. The DNA for the CDR3 is TGCGCCAGCAGCTTGGGACCGGAGGGGGGCTACACCTTC. Translated, it gives CASSLGPEGGYTF.